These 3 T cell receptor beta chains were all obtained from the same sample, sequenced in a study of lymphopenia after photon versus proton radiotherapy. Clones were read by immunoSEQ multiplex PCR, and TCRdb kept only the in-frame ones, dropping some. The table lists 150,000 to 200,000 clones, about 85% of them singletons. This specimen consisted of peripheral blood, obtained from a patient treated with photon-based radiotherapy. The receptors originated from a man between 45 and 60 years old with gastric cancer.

The CDR3 coding sequence is TGTGCCAGCAGCTTGGTTGCGCAGAGTCCCTCCGAGCAGTACTTC. This translates into CASSLVAQSPSEQYF. V gene TRBV5-5 combines with J gene TRBJ2-7; D gene unclear. The CDR3 is made up of 15 amino acids. Germline values: CDR1 SGHKS, CDR2 YYEKEE (reference sequence). V was clipped by 0 bases and J by 6 bases, with 16 bases between them.

CDR3 region: CASSPQGGLRNNEQFF. DNA of the CDR3: TGTGCCAGCAGTCCCCAGGGGGGCCTACGCAACAATGAGCAGTTCTTC. The chain carries TRBV6-4 and TRBJ2-1; tentative D call: TRBD1 (7 bases). CDR1 and CDR2 from the germline V gene are MRHNA and SNTAGT. CDR3 length: 16 residues. V lost 5 bases to trimming and J lost 5 bases, with 19 bases between them.

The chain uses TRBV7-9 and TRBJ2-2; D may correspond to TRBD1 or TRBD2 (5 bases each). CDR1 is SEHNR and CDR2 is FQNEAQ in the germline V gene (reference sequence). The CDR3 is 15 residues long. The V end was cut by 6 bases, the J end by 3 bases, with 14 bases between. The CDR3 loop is CASRVLGRDTGELFF. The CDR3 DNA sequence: TGTGCCAGCAGGGTCTTGGGGCGGGACACCGGGGAGCTGTTTTTT. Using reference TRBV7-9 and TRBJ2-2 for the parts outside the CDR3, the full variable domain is DTGVSQNPRHKITKRGQNVTFRCDPISEHNRLYWYRQTLGQGPEFLTYFQNEAQLEKSRLLSDRFSAERPKGSFSTLEIQRTEQGDSAMYLCASRVLGRDTGELFFGEGSRLTVL.